This is a list of T cell receptor beta chains from one sample in a study of shared clonotypes between healthy human individuals. TCRdb keeps only in-frame clones here, not all; method: immunoSEQ multiplex PCR. The data contain about 490,000 clones, 79% of them seen just once; the ten biggest clones take up 10% to 15%. The sequenced material came from PBMCs. The receptors derive from a woman aged 40 to 50 in good health. Some clones in this sample may be carry-over from other donors' samples. Both conserved end residues are part of each CDR3. The order of the fields is CDR3 protein, CDR3 DNA, J gene, D gene, V gene, clone size. The D gene is left open where the match is weak. Size tells how often a clone was seen (once, few, many) or the class of an expanded clone, and some rows leave it out.

cdr3_aa: CASSLAGRETEAFF
cdr3_nt: TGTGCCAGCAGCTTGGCCGGGAGGGAGACTGAAGCTTTCTTT
j_call: TRBJ1-1
d_call: .
v_call: TRBV5-5
clone_size: few

cdr3_aa: CASTPGGSGANVLTF
cdr3_nt: TGTGCCAGCACTCCGGGGGGCTCTGGGGCCAACGTCCTGACTTTC
j_call: TRBJ2-6
d_call: TRBD2
v_call: TRBV28
clone_size: .

cdr3_aa: CASSLFSGDQPQHF
cdr3_nt: TGTGCCAGCAGCTTATTCTCAGGGGATCAGCCCCAGCATTTT
j_call: TRBJ1-5
d_call: .
v_call: TRBV11-2
clone_size: many

cdr3_aa: CAGRYTDMQYF
cdr3_nt: TGCGCGGGTCGGTACACAGATATGCAGTATTTT
j_call: TRBJ2-3
d_call: .
v_call: TRBV29-1
clone_size: .

cdr3_aa: CASTLLAGEAGELFF
cdr3_nt: TGTGCCAGCACCCTACTAGCGGGAGAAGCCGGGGAGCTGTTTTTT
j_call: TRBJ2-2
d_call: TRBD2
v_call: TRBV6-1
clone_size: .

cdr3_aa: CASSEGGGDPGYQPQHF
cdr3_nt: TGTGCCAGCAGTGAGGGTGGGGGCGACCCCGGTTATCAGCCCCAGCATTTT
j_call: TRBJ1-5
d_call: .
v_call: TRBV6-1
clone_size: .

cdr3_aa: CASSPYPIPYNEQFF
cdr3_nt: TGTGCCAGCAGCCCATACCCCATCCCATACAATGAGCAGTTCTTC
j_call: TRBJ2-1
d_call: .
v_call: TRBV7-3
clone_size: .

cdr3_aa: CASSLISSGNEQYF
cdr3_nt: TGCGCCAGCAGCTTGATATCTAGCGGGAACGAGCAGTACTTC
j_call: TRBJ2-7
d_call: TRBD2
v_call: TRBV5-1
clone_size: .

cdr3_aa: CASSFRGVQATDTQYF
cdr3_nt: TGTGCCAGCAGCTTTAGGGGGGTACAGGCCACAGATACGCAGTATTTT
j_call: TRBJ2-3
d_call: .
v_call: TRBV5-6
clone_size: .

cdr3_aa: CAWSVLGRNYGYTF
cdr3_nt: TGTGCCTGGAGTGTACTGGGGCGTAACTATGGCTACACCTTC
j_call: TRBJ1-2
d_call: .
v_call: TRBV30
clone_size: .

cdr3_aa: CASSLQGDYGYTF
cdr3_nt: TGTGCCAGCAGCTTGCAGGGTGACTATGGCTACACCTTC
j_call: TRBJ1-2
d_call: .
v_call: TRBV5-5
clone_size: once

cdr3_aa: CASSEGGYGYTF
cdr3_nt: TGTGCCAGCAGTGAGGGGGGTTATGGCTACACCTTC
j_call: TRBJ1-2
d_call: .
v_call: TRBV6-4
clone_size: .

cdr3_aa: CASSQDGLAGGHVDEQFF
cdr3_nt: TGTGCCAGCAGCCAAGACGGGCTAGCGGGAGGTCATGTCGATGAGCAGTTCTTC
j_call: TRBJ2-1
d_call: TRBD2
v_call: TRBV4-2
clone_size: many

cdr3_aa: CAWETGNTEAFF
cdr3_nt: TGTGCCTGGGAGACAGGGAACACTGAAGCTTTCTTT
j_call: TRBJ1-1
d_call: .
v_call: TRBV30
clone_size: few

cdr3_aa: CASSLHPRNEQFF
cdr3_nt: TGTGCCAGCAGCTTACACCCAAGGAATGAGCAGTTCTTC
j_call: TRBJ2-1
d_call: .
v_call: TRBV7-3
clone_size: .

cdr3_aa: CATSRSLTTGETQYF
cdr3_nt: TGTGCCACCAGCAGATCCCTGACGACTGGAGAGACCCAGTACTTC
j_call: TRBJ2-5
d_call: .
v_call: TRBV15
clone_size: .

cdr3_aa: CASSLGGVVFSYEQYF
cdr3_nt: TGTGCCAGCAGTTTGGGGGGTGTAGTCTTTTCCTACGAGCAGTACTTC
j_call: TRBJ2-7
d_call: .
v_call: TRBV28
clone_size: .

cdr3_aa: CASSMNGQETQYF
cdr3_nt: TGTGCCAGTAGTATGAATGGCCAAGAGACCCAGTACTTC
j_call: TRBJ2-5
d_call: .
v_call: TRBV19
clone_size: .

cdr3_aa: CASSPSGRKGETQYF
cdr3_nt: TGTGCCAGCAGTCCCAGCGGGAGGAAGGGGGAGACCCAGTACTTC
j_call: TRBJ2-5
d_call: TRBD2
v_call: TRBV2
clone_size: .

cdr3_aa: CASSDEQQTREAFF
cdr3_nt: TGTGCCAGCAGTGATGAGCAACAGACTAGGGAAGCTTTCTTT
j_call: TRBJ1-1
d_call: .
v_call: TRBV25-1
clone_size: .

cdr3_aa: CASRPDGEQFF
cdr3_nt: TGCGCCAGCCGCCCAGACGGAGAGCAGTTCTTC
j_call: TRBJ2-1
d_call: .
v_call: TRBV4-3
clone_size: .

cdr3_aa: CASSPPGDETEAFF
cdr3_nt: TGTGCCAGCAGTCCCCCGGGGGACGAGACTGAAGCTTTCTTT
j_call: TRBJ1-1
d_call: .
v_call: TRBV6-5
clone_size: .

cdr3_aa: CASRPGGEGGQPYEQYF
cdr3_nt: TGTGCCAGCAGGCCAGGGGGGGAAGGCGGACAACCCTACGAGCAGTACTTC
j_call: TRBJ2-7
d_call: .
v_call: TRBV7-9
clone_size: .

cdr3_aa: CASSLPSGGPTDTQYF
cdr3_nt: TGTGCCAGCAGCTTACCTTCGGGAGGGCCAACAGATACGCAGTATTTT
j_call: TRBJ2-3
d_call: TRBD2
v_call: TRBV7-9
clone_size: .

cdr3_aa: CASRPGTGGVGVNTEAFF
cdr3_nt: TGTGCCAGCAGACCCGGGACAGGGGGTGTAGGAGTGAACACTGAAGCTTTCTTT
j_call: TRBJ1-1
d_call: TRBD1
v_call: TRBV27
clone_size: .

cdr3_aa: CASSFLGSDTQYF
cdr3_nt: TGTGCCAGCAGCTTCTTGGGATCAGATACGCAGTATTTT
j_call: TRBJ2-3
d_call: .
v_call: TRBV5-8
clone_size: .

cdr3_aa: CATSRGGSYNEQFF
cdr3_nt: TGTGCCACCAGCAGGGGGGGCAGTTACAATGAGCAGTTCTTC
j_call: TRBJ2-1
d_call: .
v_call: TRBV15
clone_size: few

cdr3_aa: CASSLQYGGGHYVNTGELFF
cdr3_nt: TGCGCCAGCAGCTTGCAATACGGGGGAGGCCATTACGTTAACACCGGGGAGCTGTTTTTT
j_call: TRBJ2-2
d_call: .
v_call: TRBV5-1
clone_size: .

cdr3_aa: CATSRDLLREQFF
cdr3_nt: TGTGCCACCAGCAGAGATCTATTGCGGGAGCAGTTCTTC
j_call: TRBJ2-1
d_call: .
v_call: TRBV15
clone_size: .

cdr3_aa: CASSQVVGLWGQGNGYTF
cdr3_nt: TGTGCCAGCAGCCAAGTTGTAGGCTTGTGGGGGCAGGGGAATGGCTACACCTTC
j_call: TRBJ1-2
d_call: .
v_call: TRBV4-2
clone_size: many

cdr3_aa: CASSLGTQETQYF
cdr3_nt: TGTGCCAGCAGTCTTGGGACTCAGGAGACCCAGTACTTC
j_call: TRBJ2-5
d_call: .
v_call: TRBV11-2
clone_size: .